This T cell receptor beta chain is from a study of T cell repertoires in ileal Crohn's disease. Sample time point: neoterminal ileum biopsy at postoperative endoscopy, about 6 months after surgery. Findings of the study overall: High-frequency clones were more common in sorted CD8 than CD4 cells. Endoscopic recurrence occurred in every patient whose clonality exceeded 26.8%.

Data came from immunoSEQ multiplex PCR; TCRdb stores just in-frame clones and leaves some out. The sample gives several thousand clones, 60% to 80% of which show up once; approximately 22% is in the top ten. The V gene end was trimmed by 8 bases and the J gene end by 0 bases; junction bases not matched to a gene: 12. The CDR3 is 16 residues long. Germline CDR1 reads WSHSY; CDR2 reads SAAADI. A word on this clone: What it binds is not known.

Sequenced sample: ileal tissue. The TCR originated in an adult with Crohn's disease. The chain is built from TRBV10-2 and TRBJ1-2; TRBD1 matches 7 bases. The CDR3 reads CASSLIAGGTNYGYTF. The DNA for the CDR3 is TGCGCCAGCTCTTTGATTGCAGGGGGGACTAACTATGGCTACACCTTC.